Below are 8 T cell receptor beta chains sequenced from a single sample in a study of blood T cell repertoires in COVID-19 (dated by TCRdb to the early 2020s). The method was the immunoSEQ multiplex PCR assay. The table was pulled from immuneACCESS by TCRdb, which kept in-frame rearrangements only. Such tables lose some clones; where checked, under half of the loss comes from unresolved V genes, and the rest has no known cause. Within this sample are about 130,000 clones, with roughly 79% of them counted one time only. Approximately 11% of the sample goes to the ten largest clones. Sequenced input: peripheral blood. All receptors come from a human donor in a cohort sampled during active COVID-19.

The gene calls are TRBV5-1 and TRBJ2-6; unclear D gene. Trimming stripped 4 bases from V and 0 bases from J, with 5 bases between. The CDR3 covers 14 residues. Germline V gives CDR1 SGHRS, CDR2 YFSETQ. The CDR3 here is CASSVLSGANVLTF. CDR3 DNA sequence: TGCGCCAGCAGCGTCCTCTCTGGGGCCAACGTCCTGACTTTC.

The chain is built from TRBV12-3 or TRBV12-4 and TRBJ2-1, with 7 bases that match TRBD1. Losses at the gene ends were 3 bases for V and 8 bases for J; bases not matched to a gene: 4. The CDR3 extends over 13 amino acids. For the CDR3, the DNA is TGTGCCAGCAGTTTGACAGGGTTGCATGAGCAGTTCTTC. Residues: CASSLTGLHEQFF.

This chain uses TRBV5-1 with TRBJ1-2; maybe TRBD1 (5 bases). Trimming cost V 3 bases and J 1 base, with 7 bases left between them. The CDR3 spans 13 residues. Germline CDR1 is SGHRS and CDR2 is YFSETQ. The CDR3 DNA sequence: TGCGCCAGCAGCTCGACAGTTAACTATGGCTACACCTTC. The encoded protein is CASSSTVNYGYTF.

V and J are TRBV5-1 and TRBJ2-1, with D uncertain. Trimming removed 5 bases from V and 4 bases from J, with 13 bases in between. This CDR3 spans 14 amino acids. The germline gives CDR1 SGHRS, CDR2 YFSETQ. CDR3 DNA sequence: TGCGCCAGCAGTTTCCCGGCGGAATACAATGAGCAGTTCTTC. This translates into CASSFPAEYNEQFF.

This chain uses TRBV5-6 with TRBJ2-7; no definite D call. V lost 4 bases to trimming and J lost 3 bases, with 5 bases between them. This CDR3 has 11 amino acids. Per the germline V gene, CDR1 is SGHDT and CDR2 is YYEEEE. Here the CDR3 DNA reads TGTGCCAGCAGCATCAACTACGAGCAGTACTTC. It yields the protein CASSINYEQYF. Full variable domain (outside the CDR3, taken from reference TRBV5-6 and TRBJ2-7): DAGVTQSPTHLIKTRGQQVTLRCSPKSGHDTVSWYQQALGQGPQFIFQYYEEEERQRGNFPDRFSGHQFPNYSSELNVNALLLGDSALYLCASSINYEQYFGPGTRLTVT.

The chain employs TRBV27 and TRBJ2-3, with 14 positions matching TRBD2. The CDR3 has 14 amino acids. V shed 7 bases, J shed 14 bases, and the junction held 11 bases outside the gene matches. Germline loops: CDR1 MNHEY, CDR2 SMNVEV (reference sequence). The CDR3 region is CASTTGLAGASLYF. The CDR3 DNA sequence: TGTGCCAGCACCACGGGACTAGCGGGGGCCTCCCTGTATTTT.

The rearrangement joins TRBV5-8 to TRBJ1-6; D unclear. The CDR3 contains 13 residues. Germline V gene sequence: CDR1 SGHTS, CDR2 YDEGEE. Trimming cost V 4 bases and J 5 bases, with 7 bases left between them. CDR3 sequence reads: CASSLGHNSPLHF. CDR3 bases: TGTGCCAGCAGCCTTGGGCATAATTCACCCCTCCACTTT. The full variable domain, its missing parts supplied by reference TRBV5-8 and TRBJ1-6, is EAGVTQSPTHLIKTRGQQATLRCSPISGHTSVYWYQQALGLGLQFLLWYDEGEERNRGNFPPRFSGRQFPNYSSELNVNALELEDSALYLCASSLGHNSPLHFGNGTRLTVT.

The gene calls are TRBV7-8 and TRBJ1-2; 7 positions match TRBD1. The J segment lost 5 bases and the V segment lost 5 bases, leaving 8 bases of the junction unmatched. Germline V gene sequence: CDR1 SGHVS, CDR2 FQNEAQ. CDR3 length: 14 residues. CDR3 protein: CASSRRDRLYGYTF. CDR3 bases: TGTGCCAGCAGCCGACGGGACAGATTATATGGCTACACCTTC.